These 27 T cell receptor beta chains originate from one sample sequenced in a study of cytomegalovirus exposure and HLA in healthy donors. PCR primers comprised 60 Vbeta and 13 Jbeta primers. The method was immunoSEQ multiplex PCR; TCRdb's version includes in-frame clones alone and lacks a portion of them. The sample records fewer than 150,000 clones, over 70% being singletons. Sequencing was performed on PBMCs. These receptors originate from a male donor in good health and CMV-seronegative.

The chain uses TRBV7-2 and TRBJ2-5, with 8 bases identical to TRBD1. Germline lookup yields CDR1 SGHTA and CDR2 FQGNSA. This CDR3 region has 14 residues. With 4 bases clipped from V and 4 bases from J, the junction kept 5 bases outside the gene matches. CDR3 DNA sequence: TGTGCCAGCAGCTCCGGGACAGGTGCAGAGACCCAGTACTTC. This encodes CASSSGTGAETQYF.

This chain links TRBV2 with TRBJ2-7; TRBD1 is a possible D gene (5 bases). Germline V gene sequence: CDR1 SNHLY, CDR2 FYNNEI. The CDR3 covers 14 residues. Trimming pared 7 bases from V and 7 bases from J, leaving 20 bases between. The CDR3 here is CASIPSDNIWEQYF. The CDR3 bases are TGTGCCAGCATCCCCTCGGACAACATCTGGGAGCAGTACTTC.

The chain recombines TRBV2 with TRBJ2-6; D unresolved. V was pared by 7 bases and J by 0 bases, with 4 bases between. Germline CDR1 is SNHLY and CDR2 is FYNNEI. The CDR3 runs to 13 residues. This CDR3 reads CASTYSGANVLTF. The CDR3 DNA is TGTGCCAGCACTTACTCTGGGGCCAACGTCCTGACTTTC.

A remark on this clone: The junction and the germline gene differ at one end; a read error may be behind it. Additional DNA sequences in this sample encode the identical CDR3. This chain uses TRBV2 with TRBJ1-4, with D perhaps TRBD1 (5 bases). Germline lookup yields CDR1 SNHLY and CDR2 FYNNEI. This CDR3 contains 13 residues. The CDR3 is CASRGLTHEKLFF. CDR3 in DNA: TGTGCCAGCAGGGGACTGACCCATGAAAAACTCTTTTTT.

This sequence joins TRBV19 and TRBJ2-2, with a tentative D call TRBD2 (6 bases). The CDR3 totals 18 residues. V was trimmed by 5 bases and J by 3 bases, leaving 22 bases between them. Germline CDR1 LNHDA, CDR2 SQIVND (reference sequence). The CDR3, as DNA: TGTGCCAGTAGTCCTACCCGAGCCGGGACGGGAGACACCGGGGAGCTGTTTTTT. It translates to CASSPTRAGTGDTGELFF.

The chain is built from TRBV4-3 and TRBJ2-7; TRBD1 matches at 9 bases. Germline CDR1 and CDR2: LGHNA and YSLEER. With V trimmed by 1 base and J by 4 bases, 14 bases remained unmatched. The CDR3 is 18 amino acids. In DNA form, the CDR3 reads TGCGCCAGCAGCCAAGGCGCCCCGGGACAGGGTTCCCTTTACGAGCAGTACTTC. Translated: CASSQGAPGQGSLYEQYF.

For the CDR3, the DNA is TGTGCCAGCAGTGGACCCGGGACAGGGCCTTATGGCTACACCTTC. Protein product: CASSGPGTGPYGYTF. The V call is TRBV6-5, the J call TRBJ1-2; the match to TRBD1 covers 9 bases. Germline values: CDR1 MNHEY, CDR2 SVGAGI. The CDR3 is made up of 15 amino acids. V was clipped by 5 bases and J by 5 bases; unmatched bases: 9.

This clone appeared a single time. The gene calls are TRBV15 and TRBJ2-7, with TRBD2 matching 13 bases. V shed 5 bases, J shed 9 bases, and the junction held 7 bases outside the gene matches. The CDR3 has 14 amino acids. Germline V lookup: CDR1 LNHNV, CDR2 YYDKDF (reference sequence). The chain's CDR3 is CATSGGGLAGRQYF. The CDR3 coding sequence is TGTGCCACCAGCGGGGGGGGACTAGCGGGGCGGCAGTACTTC.

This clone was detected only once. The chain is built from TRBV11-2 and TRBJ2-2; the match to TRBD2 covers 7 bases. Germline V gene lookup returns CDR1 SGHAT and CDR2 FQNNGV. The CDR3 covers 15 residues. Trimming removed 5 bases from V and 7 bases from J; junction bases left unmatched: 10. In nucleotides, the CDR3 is TGTGCCAGCAGCCCATTGCGGGGGAGGGGCGGGGAGCTGTTTTTT. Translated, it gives CASSPLRGRGGELFF. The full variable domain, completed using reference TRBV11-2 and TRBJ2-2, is EAGVAQSPRYKIIEKRQSVAFWCNPISGHATLYWYQQILGQGPKLLIQFQNNGVVDDSQLPKDRFSAERLKGVDSTLKIQPAKLEDSAVYLCASSPLRGRGGELFFGEGSRLTVL.

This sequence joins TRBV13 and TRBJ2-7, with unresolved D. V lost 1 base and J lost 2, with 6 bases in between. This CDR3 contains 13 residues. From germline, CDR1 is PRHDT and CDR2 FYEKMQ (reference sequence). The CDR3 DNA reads TGTGCCAGCAGCTTAGATTATCCCTACGAGCAGTACTTC. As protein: CASSLDYPYEQYF.

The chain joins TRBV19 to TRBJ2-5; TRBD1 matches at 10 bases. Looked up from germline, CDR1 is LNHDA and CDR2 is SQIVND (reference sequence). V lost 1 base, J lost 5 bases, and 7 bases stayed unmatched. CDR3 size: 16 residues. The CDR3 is CASSIGVGTGEETQYF. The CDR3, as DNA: TGTGCCAGTAGTATAGGAGTTGGGACAGGGGAGGAGACCCAGTACTTC.

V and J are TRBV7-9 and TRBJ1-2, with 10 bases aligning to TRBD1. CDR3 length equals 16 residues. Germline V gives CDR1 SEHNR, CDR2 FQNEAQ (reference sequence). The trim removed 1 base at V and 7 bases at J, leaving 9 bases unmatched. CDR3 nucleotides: TGTGCCAGCAGCTTAGGGAATCGGGACAGGGGTGGTGGCTACACCTTC. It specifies CASSLGNRDRGGGYTF.

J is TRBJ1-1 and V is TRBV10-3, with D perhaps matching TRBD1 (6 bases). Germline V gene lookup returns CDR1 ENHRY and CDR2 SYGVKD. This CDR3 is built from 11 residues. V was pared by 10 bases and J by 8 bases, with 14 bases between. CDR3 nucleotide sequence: TGTGCCACCATGGGGACATACGAAGCTTTCTTT. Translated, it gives CATMGTYEAFF.

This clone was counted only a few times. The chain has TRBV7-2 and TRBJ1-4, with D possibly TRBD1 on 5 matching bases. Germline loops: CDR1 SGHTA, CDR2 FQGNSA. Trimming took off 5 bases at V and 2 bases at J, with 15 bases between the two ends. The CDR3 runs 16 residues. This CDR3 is CASSQDSRGTNEKLFF. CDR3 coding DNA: TGTGCCAGCAGCCAAGATTCTAGGGGTACTAATGAAAAACTGTTTTTT.

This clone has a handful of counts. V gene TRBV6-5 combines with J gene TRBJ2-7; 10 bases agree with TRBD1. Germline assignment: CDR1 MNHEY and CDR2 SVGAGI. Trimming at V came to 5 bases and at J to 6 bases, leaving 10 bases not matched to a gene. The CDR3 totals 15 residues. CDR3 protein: CASSTWTGGSREQYF. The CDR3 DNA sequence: TGTGCCAGCAGTACGTGGACAGGGGGAAGTCGCGAGCAGTACTTC.

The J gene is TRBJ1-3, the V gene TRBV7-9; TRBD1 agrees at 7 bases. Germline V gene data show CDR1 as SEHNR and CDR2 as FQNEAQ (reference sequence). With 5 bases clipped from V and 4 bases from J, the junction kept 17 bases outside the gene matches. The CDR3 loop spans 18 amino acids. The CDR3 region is CASSPEGRQGALGNTIYF. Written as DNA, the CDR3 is TGTGCCAGCAGCCCAGAGGGACGACAGGGTGCTTTGGGAAACACCATATATTTT.

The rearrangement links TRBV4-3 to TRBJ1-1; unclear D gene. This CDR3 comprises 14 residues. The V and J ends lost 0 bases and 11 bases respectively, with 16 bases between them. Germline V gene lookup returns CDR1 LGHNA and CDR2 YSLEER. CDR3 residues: CASSQEERVKEAFF. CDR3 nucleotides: TGCGCCAGCAGCCAAGAAGAGAGGGTAAAGGAGGCTTTCTTT.

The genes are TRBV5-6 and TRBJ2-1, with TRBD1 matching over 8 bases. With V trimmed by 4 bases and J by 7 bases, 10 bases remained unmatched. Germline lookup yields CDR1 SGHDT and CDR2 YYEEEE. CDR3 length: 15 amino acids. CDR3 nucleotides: TGTGCCAGCAGCGGGGGGACAGGTTCTAGGAATGAGCAGTTCTTC. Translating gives CASSGGTGSRNEQFF.

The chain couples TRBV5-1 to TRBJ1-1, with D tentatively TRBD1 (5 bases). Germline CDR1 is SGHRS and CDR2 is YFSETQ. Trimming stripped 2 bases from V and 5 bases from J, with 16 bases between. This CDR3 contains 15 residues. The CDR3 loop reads CASSFDGARGTEAFF. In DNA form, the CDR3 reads TGCGCCAGCAGCTTTGACGGGGCCCGGGGGACTGAAGCTTTCTTT. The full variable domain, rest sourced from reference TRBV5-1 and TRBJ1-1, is KAGVTQTPRYLIKTRGQQVTLSCSPISGHRSVSWYQQTPGQGLQFLFEYFSETQRNKGNFPGRFSGRQFSNSRSEMNVSTLELGDSALYLCASSFDGARGTEAFFGQGTRLTVV.

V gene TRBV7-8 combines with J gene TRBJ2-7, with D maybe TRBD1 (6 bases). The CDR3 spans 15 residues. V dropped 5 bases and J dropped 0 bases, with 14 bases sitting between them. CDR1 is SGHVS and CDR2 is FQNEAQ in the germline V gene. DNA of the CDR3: TGTGCCAGCAGCCCCCGCTGGACAGACTCCTACGAGCAGTACTTC. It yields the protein CASSPRWTDSYEQYF.

The CDR3 sequence is CASSAQAFSYNEQFF. CDR3 nucleotide sequence: TGTGCCAGCAGCGCGCAGGCATTCTCCTACAATGAGCAGTTCTTC. V and J are TRBV9 and TRBJ2-1; D not certain. Germline V gene sequence: CDR1 SGDLS, CDR2 YYNGEE. V was cut by 3 bases and J by 0 bases, with 10 bases left in between. This CDR3 contains 15 residues.

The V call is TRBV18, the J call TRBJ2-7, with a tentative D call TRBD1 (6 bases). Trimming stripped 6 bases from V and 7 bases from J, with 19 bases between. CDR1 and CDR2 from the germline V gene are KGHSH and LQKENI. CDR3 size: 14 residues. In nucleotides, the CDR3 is TGTGCCAGCTCCGAGGGACAAACCCCCCTTGAGCAGTACTTC. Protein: CASSEGQTPLEQYF.

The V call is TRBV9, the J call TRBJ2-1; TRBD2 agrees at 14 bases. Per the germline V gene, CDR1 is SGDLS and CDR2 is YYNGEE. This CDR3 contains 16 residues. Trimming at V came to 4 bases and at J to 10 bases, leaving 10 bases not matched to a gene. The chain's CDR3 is CASSLTSGGAVEEQFF. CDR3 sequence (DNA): TGTGCCAGCAGCCTGACTAGCGGGGGGGCTGTTGAAGAGCAGTTCTTC.

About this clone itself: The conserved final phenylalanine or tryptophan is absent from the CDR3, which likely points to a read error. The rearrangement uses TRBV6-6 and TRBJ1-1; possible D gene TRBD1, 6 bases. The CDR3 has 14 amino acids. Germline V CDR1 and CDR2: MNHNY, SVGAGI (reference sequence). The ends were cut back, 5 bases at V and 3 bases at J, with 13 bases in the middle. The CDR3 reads CASSHRQEYTEAFL. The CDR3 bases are TGTGCCAGCAGTCATCGACAGGAGTACACTGAAGCTTTCCTT.

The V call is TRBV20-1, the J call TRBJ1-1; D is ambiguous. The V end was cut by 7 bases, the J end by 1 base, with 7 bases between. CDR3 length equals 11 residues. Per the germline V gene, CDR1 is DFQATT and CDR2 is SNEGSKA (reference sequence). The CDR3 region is CSVRWNTEAFF. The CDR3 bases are TGCAGTGTGAGATGGAACACTGAAGCTTTCTTT.

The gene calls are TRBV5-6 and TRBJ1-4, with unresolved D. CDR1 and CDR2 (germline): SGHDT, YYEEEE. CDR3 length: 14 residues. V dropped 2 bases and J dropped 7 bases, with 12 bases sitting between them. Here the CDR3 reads CASSLVQRPEKLFF. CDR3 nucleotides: TGTGCCAGCAGCTTAGTCCAGCGGCCTGAAAAACTGTTTTTT.

The CDR3 region is CASSLRRDPLNTEAFF. CDR3 DNA sequence: TGTGCCAGCAGCTTAAGGAGGGACCCTCTGAACACTGAAGCTTTCTTT. This rearrangement joins TRBV7-8 to TRBJ1-1; D might be TRBD1 (5 bases). The germline gives CDR1 SGHVS, CDR2 FQNEAQ. This CDR3 region has 16 residues. Deletions cut 2 bases from V and 0 bases from J, with 13 bases between. Drawing the rest from reference TRBV7-8 and TRBJ1-1, the complete variable domain is GAGVSQSPRYKVAKRGQDVALRCDPISGHVSLFWYQQALGQGPEFLTYFQNEAQLDKSGLPSDRFFAERPEGSVSTLKIQRTQQEDSAVYLCASSLRRDPLNTEAFFGQGTRLTVV.